One and the same sample provided the 28 T cell receptor beta chains below, sequenced in a study of cytomegalovirus exposure and HLA in healthy donors (dated by TCRdb to 2015 to 2018). Library preparation used the immunoSEQ multiplex PCR assay. TCRdb mirrors the immuneACCESS table, restricted to in-frame sequences. Some clones are absent from its copies; in checked studies, under half trace to an unresolved V gene, and the reason for the others is unknown. This sample has roughly 140,000 clones in its table, and roughly 91% of those were observed once. The biggest ten clones account for about 3.5% of the sample. The sequencing input was PBMCs. The receptors derive from a woman between 18 and 29 years old in good health and CMV-seropositive.

The chain couples TRBV10-2 to TRBJ1-5; D is perhaps TRBD1 (6 bases). Germline V gives CDR1 WSHSY, CDR2 SAAADI. This CDR3 spans 13 amino acids. The ends were cut back, 5 bases at V and 7 bases at J, with 12 bases in the middle. CDR3 region: CASSTGWGQPQHF. The CDR3 bases are TGCGCCAGCAGTACAGGGTGGGGACAGCCCCAGCATTTT.

The chain employs TRBV21-1 and TRBJ2-3; the table's TRBD2 call for D was not verified on the DNA. TRBV21-1 is reported as a pseudogene. CDR3 length: 18 amino acids. CDR3 bases: TGTGCCAGCAGCAAACCCAAGGGACTCCGGTCCGGCACAGATACGCAGTATTTT. Residues: CASSKPKGLRSGTDTQYF.

The rearrangement joins TRBV29-1 to TRBJ2-1, with D possibly being TRBD2 (6 bases). V was trimmed by 6 bases and J by 8 bases, leaving 11 bases between them. The CDR3 totals 11 residues. CDR1 is SQVTM and CDR2 is ANQGSEA in the germline V gene. The CDR3 here is CSVRTIDEQFF. CDR3 nucleotides: TGCAGCGTCCGGACTATCGATGAGCAGTTCTTC.

This chain uses TRBV25-1 with TRBJ1-1, with TRBD1 as a possible D gene (5 bases). Germline lookup yields CDR1 MGHDK and CDR2 SYGVNS. Trimming removed 1 base at V and 0 bases at J, with 12 bases between. The CDR3 loop spans 16 amino acids. CDR3 residues: CASSESVTGLNTEAFF. DNA of the CDR3: TGTGCCAGCAGTGAATCCGTTACAGGACTGAACACTGAAGCTTTCTTT.

The chain carries TRBV6-1 and TRBJ2-2, with 7 bases that match TRBD1. The CDR3 length is 14 residues. Trimming removed 7 bases from V and 1 base from J; junction bases left unmatched: 3. Germline V gene sequence: CDR1 MNHNS, CDR2 SASEGT. The CDR3 protein is CASTRQGNTGELFF. CDR3 nucleotide sequence: TGTGCCAGCACAAGACAGGGGAACACCGGGGAGCTGTTTTTT.

V gene TRBV11-1 combines with J gene TRBJ2-1; TRBD2 agrees at 12 bases. CDR1 SGHAT and CDR2 FQDESV come from the germline V gene (reference sequence). J gave up 8 bases and V 5 bases, and 4 bases lay outside the gene matches. The CDR3 is 14 residues long. The CDR3 loop is CASSLTSGRYEQFF. CDR3 DNA: TGTGCCAGCAGCCTCACTAGCGGGAGGTATGAGCAGTTCTTC.

The chain combines TRBV4-2 with TRBJ2-3, with D possibly matching TRBD1 (5 bases). This CDR3 has 15 amino acids. Germline V gene lookup returns CDR1 LGHNA and CDR2 YNFKEQ. The V and J ends lost 2 bases and 2 bases respectively, with 11 bases between them. The CDR3 loop is CASSQYFGATDTQYF. DNA of the CDR3: TGTGCCAGCAGCCAATATTTTGGGGCCACAGATACGCAGTATTTT.

Here the CDR3 reads CASNGGWRPYGYTF. For the CDR3, the DNA is TGTGCCAGCAACGGGGGGTGGAGGCCCTATGGCTACACCTTC. This rearrangement joins TRBV6-1 to TRBJ1-2; D is perhaps TRBD1 (5 bases). CDR1 is MNHNS and CDR2 is SASEGT in the germline V gene. The CDR3 is 14 residues long. The V end lost 7 bases, the J end lost 4 bases, and 16 bases lay between the germline ends.

The chain has TRBV10-3 and TRBJ2-7, with TRBD2 matching 9 bases. This CDR3 has 14 amino acids. Per the germline V gene, CDR1 is ENHRY and CDR2 is SYGVKD. After removal of 0 bases from V and 10 bases from J, the junction contained 7 bases not matched to a gene. This CDR3 is CAISESSREGRQYF. The CDR3 nucleotides are TGTGCCATCAGTGAGTCTTCGCGGGAGGGCCGACAGTACTTC.

This chain connects TRBV6-1 to TRBJ2-1, with D tentatively TRBD2 (5 bases). Trimming took off 8 bases at V and 0 bases at J, with 11 bases between the two ends. Germline lookup yields CDR1 MNHNS and CDR2 SASEGT. There are 14 residues in the CDR3. CDR3 DNA sequence: TGTGCCAGCCACGGGGAGAGCTCCTACAATGAGCAGTTCTTC. It yields the protein CASHGESSYNEQFF.

The rearrangement uses TRBV4-1 and TRBJ2-3; weak D call: TRBD2 (5 bases). This CDR3 has 15 residues. Germline lookup yields CDR1 MGHRA and CDR2 YSYEKL. Deletions cut 8 bases from V and 1 base from J, with 16 bases between. The chain's CDR3 is CASGPLNSGTDTQYF. CDR3 sequence (DNA): TGCGCCAGCGGGCCCCTAAATAGCGGCACAGATACGCAGTATTTT.

The chain uses TRBV28 and TRBJ1-1; D remains ambiguous. Trimming removed 8 bases at V and 3 bases at J, with 19 bases between. CDR3 length: 15 residues. Germline loops: CDR1 MDHEN, CDR2 SYDVKM. Here the CDR3 DNA reads TGTGCCAGCCTGGGTGCGGGCGCTGGGGACACTGAAGCTTTCTTT. This gives the protein CASLGAGAGDTEAFF.

The table lists this clone with a count of one. The chain combines TRBV6-5 with TRBJ2-2, with 10 bases matching TRBD2. The CDR3 has 16 amino acids. J lost 5 bases, V lost 3 bases, and 6 bases had no gene match. The germline gives CDR1 MNHEY, CDR2 SVGAGI. DNA for the CDR3: TGTGCCAGCAGTTATTCTAGCGGGAGCCAAACCGGGGAGCTGTTTTTT. Its protein product is CASSYSSGSQTGELFF.

The chain recombines TRBV5-1 with TRBJ2-3; D is unclear. Germline V gene sequence: CDR1 SGHRS, CDR2 YFSETQ. The ends were cut back, 0 bases at V and 3 bases at J, with 8 bases in the middle. The CDR3 covers 14 residues. CDR3 nucleotide sequence: TGCGCCAGCAGCTTGGGAATAGATACAGATACGCAGTATTTT. Translation: CASSLGIDTDTQYF.

About this clone: A much bigger clone sits one base away, suggesting this may be a read error. The chain joins TRBV2 to TRBJ2-5; 7 bases are a match to TRBD2. Judging by the DNA end, TRBJ2-7 fits better; the J call may be wrong. Germline values: CDR1 SNHLY, CDR2 FYNNEI. The CDR3 is 14 amino acids. This chain's CDR3 is CASSELAGSYEQYF. The CDR3 DNA reads TGTGCCAGCAGTGAATTAGCGGGCTCCTACGAGCAGTACTTC.

The rearrangement joins TRBV4-2 to TRBJ1-2; D might be TRBD1 (5 bases). Germline V gives CDR1 LGHNA, CDR2 YNFKEQ. Trimming pared 1 base from V and 0 bases from J, leaving 15 bases between. The CDR3 contains 17 residues. CDR3 bases: TGTGCCAGCAGCCAAGTTCGGCAGGGCGTTCCTAACTATGGCTACACCTTC. Residues: CASSQVRQGVPNYGYTF.

The chain carries TRBV18 and TRBJ2-3; TRBD2 aligns across 7 bases. Germline CDR1 reads KGHSH; CDR2 reads LQKENI. The junction had 4 bases not matched to a gene; V was cut back by 2 bases and J by 2 bases. The CDR3 length is 15 residues. The CDR3 DNA follows: TGTGCCAGCTCACCATCACTAGCGATCACAGATACGCAGTATTTT. Its translation: CASSPSLAITDTQYF.

This clone occurred once. CDR3 in amino acids: CASSFPQGTEAFF. The CDR3 coding sequence is TGTGCCAGCAGCTTTCCACAGGGTACTGAAGCTTTCTTT. The rearrangement links TRBV7-2 to TRBJ1-1, with a tentative D call TRBD1 (6 bases). This CDR3 is 13 amino acids long. Germline V CDR1 and CDR2: SGHTA, FQGNSA. Trimming cost V 3 bases and J 5 bases, with 10 bases left between them.

V gene TRBV7-9 combines with J gene TRBJ1-2, with D perhaps TRBD1 (6 bases). CDR3 size: 13 residues. Between the trimmed V and J ends, which lost 1 base and 5 bases, there was a span of 8 bases. The germline gives CDR1 SEHNR, CDR2 FQNEAQ (reference sequence). The CDR3 DNA follows: TGTGCCAGCAGCTTAGGGCAGGGGTATGGCTACACCTTC. This encodes CASSLGQGYGYTF. Full variable domain (missing parts from reference TRBV7-9 and TRBJ1-2): DTGVSQNPRHKITKRGQNVTFRCDPISEHNRLYWYRQTLGQGPEFLTYFQNEAQLEKSRLLSDRFSAERPKGSFSTLEIQRTEQGDSAMYLCASSLGQGYGYTFGSGTRLTVV.

Here the CDR3 reads CASSLPRLTDEQYF. Here the CDR3 DNA reads TGTGCCAGCAGTTTACCTAGATTGACGGACGAGCAGTACTTC. J is TRBJ2-7 and V is TRBV28; D gene uncertain. There are 14 residues in the CDR3. Trimming cost V 2 bases and J 5 bases, with 13 bases left between them. Germline CDR1 reads MDHEN; CDR2 reads SYDVKM.

The J gene is TRBJ2-2, the V gene TRBV7-3; D gene uncertain. V was pared by 0 bases and J by 4 bases, with 3 bases between. CDR3 length equals 13 residues. The germline V gene has CDR1 SGHTA and CDR2 FQGTGA. The CDR3 coding sequence is TGTGCCAGCAGCTTAACACTCACCGGGGAGCTGTTTTTT. Translated: CASSLTLTGELFF.

The genes are TRBV7-8 and TRBJ2-7; 9 positions agree with TRBD2. The junction had 12 bases not matched to a gene; V was cut back by 1 base and J by 5 bases. Germline CDR1 reads SGHVS; CDR2 reads FQNEAQ. This CDR3 has 17 residues. The CDR3 coding sequence is TGTGCCAGCAGCTTAGTTCGGGGCGGGAGGGCCCCGGACGAGCAGTACTTC. Its protein is CASSLVRGGRAPDEQYF.

The count of this clone is one. The CDR3 nucleotides are TGTGCCAGCAGCCAAAATCAGGGGGCAACTAGCGGGAGGGGCTACGAGCAGTACTTC. Its translation is CASSQNQGATSGRGYEQYF. This rearrangement joins TRBV4-2 to TRBJ2-7; 13 bases fit TRBD2. Trimming took 2 bases from V and 3 from J; bases not matched to a gene: 13. Germline V gives CDR1 LGHNA, CDR2 YNFKEQ. There are 19 residues in the CDR3.

The chain couples TRBV5-6 to TRBJ2-6; D gene uncertain. Trimming left V 0 bases short and J 0 bases short, with 10 bases between. Germline lookup yields CDR1 SGHDT and CDR2 YYEEEE. CDR3 length: 17 amino acids. The CDR3 sequence: CASSLDQVLSGANVLTF. The DNA for the CDR3 is TGTGCCAGCAGCTTGGATCAGGTCCTCTCTGGGGCCAACGTCCTGACTTTC.

The chain combines TRBV30 with TRBJ1-1; tentatively, D is TRBD1 (5 bases). CDR3 size: 13 residues. Germline CDR1 is GTSNPN and CDR2 is SVGIG (reference sequence). The V end lost 1 base, the J end lost 1 base, and 7 bases lay between the germline ends. CDR3 sequence: CAWSAQGNTEAFF. The DNA for the CDR3 is TGTGCCTGGAGTGCCCAGGGGAACACTGAAGCTTTCTTT.

In this sample, this clone turned up once. The chain joins TRBV5-1 to TRBJ2-7; 10 nucleotides agree with TRBD2. Germline CDR1 reads SGHRS; CDR2 reads YFSETQ. The CDR3 has 18 amino acids. The ends lost 0 bases at V and 2 bases at J; junction bases unmatched: 11. The chain's CDR3 is CASSLGAAGGLGAYEQYF. The CDR3 DNA reads TGCGCCAGCAGCTTGGGGGCAGCGGGAGGGCTGGGTGCCTACGAGCAGTACTTC.

The chain combines TRBV6-5 with TRBJ1-2; 7 bases line up with TRBD1. Germline V gene data show CDR1 as MNHEY and CDR2 as SVGAGI. This CDR3 spans 13 amino acids. V was clipped by 4 bases and J by 3 bases; unmatched bases: 2. Written as DNA, the CDR3 is TGTGCCAGCAGTTTTGGGACAGACTATGGCTACACCTTC. This translates into CASSFGTDYGYTF.

This chain connects TRBV2 to TRBJ2-1; D might be TRBD2 (6 bases). V was pared by 4 bases and J by 6 bases, with 7 bases between. This CDR3 is 12 amino acids long. CDR1 is SNHLY, CDR2 FYNNEI, per germline. This CDR3 reads CASSGGGNEQFF. The CDR3 DNA is TGTGCCAGCAGTGGGGGAGGCAATGAGCAGTTCTTC.